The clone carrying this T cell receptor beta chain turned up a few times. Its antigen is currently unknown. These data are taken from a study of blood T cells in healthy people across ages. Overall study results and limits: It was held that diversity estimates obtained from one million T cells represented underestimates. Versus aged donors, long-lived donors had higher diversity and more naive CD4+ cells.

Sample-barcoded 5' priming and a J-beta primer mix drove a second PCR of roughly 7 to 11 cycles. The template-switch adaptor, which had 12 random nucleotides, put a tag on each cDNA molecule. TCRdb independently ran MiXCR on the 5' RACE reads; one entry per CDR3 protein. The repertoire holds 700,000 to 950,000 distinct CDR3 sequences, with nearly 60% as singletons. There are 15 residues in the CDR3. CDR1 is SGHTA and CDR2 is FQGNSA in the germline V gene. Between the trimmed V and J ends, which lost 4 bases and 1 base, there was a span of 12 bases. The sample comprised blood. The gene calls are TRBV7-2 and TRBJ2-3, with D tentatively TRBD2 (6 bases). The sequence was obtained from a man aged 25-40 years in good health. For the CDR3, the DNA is TGTGCCAGCAGCTGGGGAGGACTGGGCACAGATACGCAGTATTTT. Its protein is CASSWGGLGTDTQYF.